The clone carrying this TCR beta chain was recorded many times. The data are from a study of patients and donors after allogeneic stem cell transplantation. MiXCR, applied by TCRdb to the RT-PCR reads, yields one record per CDR3 protein. Altogether approximately 10,000 distinct CDR3 sequences are present, about 6.4% being singletons, with the ten largest covering approximately 26%. The CDR3 has 16 residues. Trimming removed 4 bases from V and 7 bases from J; junction bases left unmatched: 11. The germline V gene encodes CDR1 SGDLS and CDR2 YYNGEE. The sequencing input was blood, either unsorted or a sorted T cell fraction (not recorded which). This receptor was obtained from a human donor who was either an allogeneic HSCT recipient or a stem cell or donor lymphocyte infusion donor (not recorded which). It is not recorded whose cells these are; they may come from a transplant donor. The J gene is TRBJ2-2, the V gene TRBV9, with 9 nucleotides matching TRBD1. The CDR3 DNA follows: TGTGCCAGCAGCATCCAACCAACAGGGGGCATCGGGGAGCTGTTTTTT. Its translation: CASSIQPTGGIGELFF.